This T cell receptor beta chain is drawn from a study of blood T cell repertoires in COVID-19. Turning to the study itself: Researchers got acute and convalescent COVID-19 samples from the United States, Italy and Spain. Sources were T cells, B-cell-depleted T cells, or PBMCs; the material itself was cDNA or gDNA.

Per the germline V gene, CDR1 is MNHEY and CDR2 is SVGAGI. This CDR3 is 11 amino acids long. V lost 11 bases and J lost 7, with 12 bases in between. As processed by the authors: Scientists estimated how many nucleated cells there were by amplifying reference gene primers. The protocol was immunoSEQ multiplex PCR, while the TCRdb copy is restricted to in-frame clones and leaves out a portion. V and J calls and clone size are given by that table; D and trimming were obtained from the DNA. The repertoire includes roughly 150,000 clones, about four fifths of them detected once, and 10% to 15% sits in the top ten.

J is TRBJ1-3 and V is TRBV6-5; weak D call: TRBD1 (6 bases). The sequence was collected from a man in his 70s who had recovered from COVID-19. The sequencing input was peripheral blood. As DNA, the CDR3 is TGTGCCGTACAGGGAGGGAACACCATATATTTT. This gives the protein CAVQGGNTIYF.